This entry lists 18 T cell receptor beta chains sequenced from one sample in a study of T cell clones after liver transplantation. Only in-frame clones appear in the TCRdb table, and some are missing; sequencing was by immunoSEQ multiplex PCR. Found here are some 70,000 clones, roughly nine tenths of them singletons; the top ten hold roughly 3%. The sample was CD4+ T cells from blood, taken before liver transplant. The receptors shown here come from a human donor who received a liver transplant.

The chain recombines TRBV6-5 with TRBJ1-1, with D perhaps TRBD1 (5 bases). Germline CDR1 and CDR2: MNHEY and SVGAGI. Trimming stripped 7 bases from V and 0 bases from J, with 15 bases between. The CDR3 runs 15 residues. CDR3 coding DNA: TGTGCCAGCACCGCACCGGGACGGTTGAACACTGAAGCTTTCTTT. Translating it yields CASTAPGRLNTEAFF.

CDR3 coding DNA: TGTGCCAGCAGCCGCGAGACTATCACACCGTACGAGCAGTACTTC. Amino acids: CASSRETITPYEQYF. J is TRBJ2-7 and V is TRBV7-2; a possible D gene is TRBD2 (5 bases). Germline CDR1 reads SGHTA; CDR2 reads FQGNSA. The CDR3 contains 15 residues. V was trimmed by 5 bases and J by 4 bases, leaving 18 bases between them.

The chain carries TRBV30 and TRBJ2-2; D may be TRBD2 (6 bases). The V and J ends lost 1 base and 7 bases respectively, with 10 bases between them. Germline assignment: CDR1 GTSNPN and CDR2 SVGIG (reference sequence). The CDR3 has 13 amino acids. The CDR3 coding sequence is TGTGCCTGGAGTGGGGGGGTTGTCGGGGAGCTGTTTTTT. This encodes CAWSGGVVGELFF.

This sequence joins TRBV28 and TRBJ2-6; no definite D call. The CDR3 extends over 17 amino acids. The V gene's germline CDR1 is MDHEN and CDR2 SYDVKM. The ends were cut back, 3 bases at V and 0 bases at J, with 12 bases in the middle. CDR3 nucleotides: TGTGCCAGCAGTTTTGGAAGGGATTACTCTGGGGCCAACGTCCTGACTTTC. Translating it yields CASSFGRDYSGANVLTF.

The CDR3 loop reads CASSLRSGEQFF. The CDR3 region has the DNA TGTGCCAGCAGCTTAAGATCAGGTGAGCAGTTCTTC. This sequence joins TRBV7-2 and TRBJ2-1; D remains ambiguous. Trimming removed 2 bases from V and 9 bases from J, with 8 bases in between. Germline CDR1 and CDR2: SGHTA and FQGNSA. The CDR3 covers 12 residues. Filled out from reference TRBV7-2 and TRBJ2-1, the complete variable domain reads GAGVSQSPSNKVTEKGKDVELRCDPISGHTALYWYRQSLGQGLEFLIYFQGNSAPDKSGLPSDRFSAERTGGSVSTLTIQRTQQEDSAVYLCASSLRSGEQFFGPGTRLTVL.

This clone was observed once. This chain links TRBV5-1 with TRBJ1-1; the D is unclear. CDR3 length: 13 amino acids. Looked up from germline, CDR1 is SGHRS and CDR2 is YFSETQ. V was shortened by 1 base and J by 6 bases, with 10 bases between the two germline ends. The CDR3 coding sequence is TGCGCCAGCAGCTTGAATGGGGAACCTGAAGCTTTCTTT. Translation gives CASSLNGEPEAFF.

The chain has TRBV7-2 and TRBJ1-2, with D uncertain. The CDR3 runs 13 residues. The V end lost 6 bases, the J end lost 4 bases, and 12 bases lay between the germline ends. Germline-derived CDR1 and CDR2 are SGHTA and FQGNSA. The CDR3 DNA sequence: TGTGCCAGCAGTCGACGGGATTTCTATGGCTACACCTTC. Encoded protein: CASSRRDFYGYTF.

V and J are TRBV28 and TRBJ1-5; TRBD1 is a possible D gene (6 bases). Per the germline V gene, CDR1 is MDHEN and CDR2 is SYDVKM. This CDR3 has 15 residues. V was cut by 5 bases and J by 0 bases, with 11 bases left in between. The CDR3 nucleotides read TGTGCCAGCAGTGGGGACACCAATAGCAATCAGCCCCAGCATTTT. Its translation is CASSGDTNSNQPQHF.

V usage is TRBV11-3 and J usage is TRBJ2-7, with 7 bases lining up with TRBD1. Germline CDR1 and CDR2: SGHNT and YENEEA. The CDR3 is made up of 12 amino acids. V was clipped by 5 bases and J by 5 bases; unmatched bases: 3. The CDR3 loop reads CASSLTGDEQYF. CDR3 bases: TGTGCCAGCAGCCTAACAGGGGACGAGCAGTACTTC.

The V call is TRBV2, the J call TRBJ2-7; D is uncertain. Trimming took off 2 bases at V and 2 bases at J, with 1 base between the two ends. Germline CDR1 and CDR2: SNHLY and FYNNEI. The CDR3 is made up of 11 amino acids. The CDR3 DNA reads as TGTGCCAGCAGTGAAACCTACGAGCAGTACTTC. Residues: CASSETYEQYF.

The V and J genes are TRBV7-2 and TRBJ1-4, with a weak D call TRBD1 (5 bases). Trimming left V 6 bases short and J 1 base short, with 12 bases between. This CDR3 is built from 15 residues. Germline CDR1 is SGHTA and CDR2 is FQGNSA. CDR3 DNA sequence: TGTGCCAGCAGGATCGGGGGGGGAACTAATGAAAAACTGTTTTTT. Protein product: CASRIGGGTNEKLFF. Full variable domain (missing parts from reference TRBV7-2 and TRBJ1-4): GAGVSQSPSNKVTEKGKDVELRCDPISGHTALYWYRQSLGQGLEFLIYFQGNSAPDKSGLPSDRFSAERTGGSVSTLTIQRTQQEDSAVYLCASRIGGGTNEKLFFGSGTQLSVL.

The DNA for the CDR3 is TGTGCCAGCAGCTTAGATTCGAGCGGGAGATCGTGGGAGCAGTTCTTC. Its translation: CASSLDSSGRSWEQFF. The V and J genes are TRBV7-6 and TRBJ2-1; 8 positions match TRBD2. Trimming at V came to 1 base and at J to 10 bases, leaving 12 bases not matched to a gene. CDR3 length: 16 residues. The germline CDR1 and CDR2 sequences are SGHVS and FNYEAQ.

V gene TRBV5-1 combines with J gene TRBJ2-3; the D gene is possibly TRBD2 (6 bases). V shed 2 bases and J shed 2 bases, with 12 bases lying between them. The CDR3 spans 15 residues. Germline V lookup: CDR1 SGHRS, CDR2 YFSETQ. CDR3 residues: CASSFGRDPTDTQYF. CDR3 sequence (DNA): TGCGCCAGCAGCTTCGGGCGGGACCCCACAGATACGCAGTATTTT. Using reference TRBV5-1 and TRBJ2-3 for the parts outside the CDR3, the full variable domain is KAGVTQTPRYLIKTRGQQVTLSCSPISGHRSVSWYQQTPGQGLQFLFEYFSETQRNKGNFPGRFSGRQFSNSRSEMNVSTLELGDSALYLCASSFGRDPTDTQYFGPGTRLTVL.

The chain links TRBV25-1 to TRBJ2-1; TRBD1 matches at 9 bases. Germline V gene data show CDR1 as MGHDK and CDR2 as SYGVNS. The CDR3 extends over 14 amino acids. Losses at the gene ends were 4 bases for V and 8 bases for J; bases not matched to a gene: 6. CDR3 nucleotide sequence: TGTGCCAGCAGTGGGGAACAGGGGGCGGATGAGCAGTTCTTC. Amino acid sequence: CASSGEQGADEQFF.

The chain couples TRBV19 to TRBJ2-4, with 7 positions matching TRBD1. Per the germline V gene, CDR1 is LNHDA and CDR2 is SQIVND (reference sequence). Trimming at V came to 4 bases and at J to 3 bases, leaving 9 bases not matched to a gene. The CDR3 sequence is 16 residues long. The CDR3, as DNA: TGTGCCAGTAGTAGTGTTGACAGGGTATTCAAAAACATTCAGTACTTC. It specifies CASSSVDRVFKNIQYF.

The J gene is TRBJ1-1, the V gene TRBV5-1, with D uncertain. Looked up from germline, CDR1 is SGHRS and CDR2 is YFSETQ. Trimming shortened V by 4 bases and J by 0 bases, and 13 bases separated the two germline ends. CDR3 length: 15 amino acids. The CDR3 protein is CASSTGLGMNTEAFF. The CDR3 DNA follows: TGCGCCAGCAGCACCGGGTTAGGGATGAACACTGAAGCTTTCTTT.

The J gene is TRBJ1-1, the V gene TRBV19; D gene unclear. This CDR3 is 14 amino acids long. V was cut by 3 bases and J by 2 bases, with 10 bases left in between. Germline V lookup: CDR1 LNHDA, CDR2 SQIVND (reference sequence). The DNA of the CDR3 is TGTGCCAGTAGTATCCGGACGGGAAACACTGAAGCTTTCTTT. It specifies CASSIRTGNTEAFF.

The chain uses TRBV19 and TRBJ2-7; tentative D call: TRBD1 (5 bases). The CDR3 contains 16 residues. Between the trimmed V and J ends, which lost 1 base and 5 bases, there was a span of 18 bases. CDR1 and CDR2 (germline): LNHDA, SQIVND (reference sequence). The CDR3 sequence: CASSIGGSLLVHEQYF. The DNA of the CDR3 is TGTGCCAGTAGTATAGGGGGCAGCCTCTTAGTCCACGAGCAGTACTTC.